Below are 11 T cell receptor beta chains sequenced from a single sample in a study of response to subunit inactivated influenza vaccine. TCRdb reprocessed the RT-PCR reads with MiXCR, giving one entry per CDR3 protein. The sample has 650,000 to 700,000 distinct CDR3 sequences; around a sixth are singletons. The material was PBMCs from blood, obtained about 13 days after vaccination. Receptor source: a man in his fifties or sixties who received an inactivated influenza vaccine.

J is TRBJ2-5 and V is TRBV7-9, with D perhaps TRBD2 (6 bases). The CDR3 runs to 15 residues. The V and J ends lost 5 bases and 2 bases respectively, with 15 bases between them. Per germline, CDR1 SEHNR and CDR2 FQNEAQ (reference sequence). The CDR3 nucleotides are TGTGCCAGCAGCCAAGATCAGGGAGGTCAAGAGACCCAGTACTTC. Its translation: CASSQDQGGQETQYF. The full variable domain, in which reference TRBV7-9 and TRBJ2-5 provide the parts outside the CDR3, is DTGVSQNPRHKITKRGQNVTFRCDPISEHNRLYWYRQTLGQGPEFLTYFQNEAQLEKSRLLSDRFSAERPKGSFSTLEIQRTEQGDSAMYLCASSQDQGGQETQYFGPGTRLLVL.

The CDR3 region is CSARDWALGGRRGSPLHF. In DNA, the CDR3 is TGCAGTGCTAGAGATTGGGCCTTGGGGGGGCGCAGGGGTTCACCCCTCCACTTT. The genes are TRBV20-1 and TRBJ1-6, with a possible D match to TRBD1 (6 bases). The ends were cut back, 0 bases at V and 9 bases at J, with 24 bases in the middle. Germline V gene sequence: CDR1 DFQATT, CDR2 SNEGSKA (reference sequence). This CDR3 contains 18 residues.

The chain combines TRBV7-9 with TRBJ1-5; the D is unclear. This CDR3 region has 12 residues. V lost 5 bases to trimming and J lost 8 bases, with 10 bases between them. Germline V gene sequence: CDR1 SEHNR, CDR2 FQNEAQ (reference sequence). The CDR3 loop reads CASSRDGKPQHF. CDR3 in DNA: TGTGCCAGCAGCCGAGATGGGAAGCCCCAGCATTTT.

The chain links TRBV6-5 to TRBJ1-1; D might be TRBD1 (5 bases). This CDR3 contains 14 residues. Germline CDR1 reads MNHEY; CDR2 reads SVGAGI. The V end lost 4 bases, the J end lost 0 bases, and 9 bases lay between the germline ends. The CDR3 sequence is CASSWGWMNTEAFF. For the CDR3, the DNA is TGTGCCAGCAGTTGGGGCTGGATGAACACTGAAGCTTTCTTT.

The table lists this clonotype with a few counts. V usage is TRBV9 and J usage is TRBJ1-6, with 7 bases fitting TRBD1. V dropped 3 bases and J dropped 9; count of bases not matched to a gene: 12. This CDR3 comprises 16 residues. From germline, CDR1 is SGDLS and CDR2 YYNGEE. Written as DNA, the CDR3 is TGTGCCAGCAGCGCGATGGCAGGGGGTTGGGGTTCACCCCTCCACTTT. Translating gives CASSAMAGGWGSPLHF.

This clonotype has a handful of counts. The rearrangement joins TRBV29-1 to TRBJ1-2; 7 bases line up with TRBD1. V was pared by 5 bases and J by 4 bases, with 13 bases of the junction left unmatched. The CDR3 sequence is 15 residues long. Germline loops: CDR1 SQVTM, CDR2 ANQGSEA. CDR3 protein: CSVLLRQGSVYGYTF. The CDR3 bases are TGCAGCGTTCTGCTCCGACAGGGATCCGTCTATGGCTACACCTTC.

About this clonotype: Its ends do not fully match the called genes, so a read error is possible. CDR3 DNA: TGTGCCGCCAGCAGAGATTGGAGTAGCGGGGGTAAGGAGCAGTACTTC. Translated: CAASRDWSSGGKEQYF. The V gene is TRBV15, the J gene TRBJ2-7; 9 bases fit TRBD2. The CDR3 covers 16 residues. Germline V gene sequence: CDR1 LNHNV, CDR2 YYDKDF (reference sequence).

This chain connects TRBV20-1 to TRBJ2-7, with 8 bases fitting TRBD2. The V and J ends lost 6 bases and 6 bases, in that order; junction bases with no gene match: 16. Germline CDR1 DFQATT, CDR2 SNEGSKA (reference sequence). This CDR3 has 15 amino acids. The CDR3, as DNA: TGCAGTGCGCCCGCCCCCAGCGGGAGTAGACGCGAGCAGTACTTC. It yields the protein CSAPAPSGSRREQYF.

The chain recombines TRBV4-2 with TRBJ1-2; D not resolved. The germline V gene has CDR1 LGHNA and CDR2 YNFKEQ. The CDR3 consists of 12 residues. The germline V and J ends were trimmed by 4 bases and 7 bases, with 10 bases remaining between them. The chain's CDR3 is CASSRQEGGYTF. DNA of the CDR3: TGTGCCAGCAGCCGCCAGGAGGGTGGCTACACCTTC.

This clonotype has more than one count but fewer than ten. In DNA, the CDR3 is TGCAGCGTTGAAGCCGGGACTAGCGCCCGCACAGATACGCAGTATTTT. As protein: CSVEAGTSARTDTQYF. The J gene is TRBJ2-3, the V gene TRBV29-1; TRBD2 agrees at 10 bases. V shed 1 base, J shed 1 base, and the junction held 5 bases outside the gene matches. CDR3 length: 16 amino acids. CDR1 is SQVTM, CDR2 ANQGSEA, per germline.

The chain has TRBV6-1 and TRBJ2-1; 7 bases match TRBD1. Losses at the gene ends were 6 bases for V and 0 bases for J; bases not matched to a gene: 8. Germline loops: CDR1 MNHNS, CDR2 SASEGT. This CDR3 has 16 amino acids. In DNA form, the CDR3 reads TGTGCCAGCAGAGTACAGGGGTTAGGCTCCTACAATGAGCAGTTCTTC. Translating it yields CASRVQGLGSYNEQFF.